Below are 10 T cell receptor beta chains sequenced from a single sample in a study of T cell responses to AZD1222 COVID-19 vaccine. The method was immunoSEQ multiplex PCR; TCRdb's version includes in-frame clones alone and lacks a portion of them. The profile shows around 180,000 clones, 87% of them singletons. Sequencing used peripheral blood, obtained on day 0 of MenACWY control vaccination. These receptors came from an adult in good health.

The chain links TRBV2 to TRBJ2-7; D perhaps matches TRBD2 (7 bases). Per the germline V gene, CDR1 is SNHLY and CDR2 is FYNNEI. Between the trimmed V and J ends, which lost 7 bases and 5 bases, there was a span of 15 bases. The CDR3 has 13 residues. CDR3: CASNRGGADEQYF. CDR3 nucleotide sequence: TGTGCCAGCAACCGAGGGGGGGCCGACGAGCAGTACTTC.

The rearrangement uses TRBV7-9 and TRBJ1-4, with D possibly TRBD1 on 6 matching bases. V lost 6 bases and J lost 4, with 18 bases in between. In germline, CDR1 is SEHNR, CDR2 FQNEAQ (reference sequence). The CDR3 is made up of 16 amino acids. In DNA, the CDR3 is TGTGCCAGCAGACCTACCCCAGGGGCTCTTAATGAAAAACTGTTTTTT. Residues: CASRPTPGALNEKLFF.

The chain is built from TRBV4-3 and TRBJ1-5, with D maybe TRBD1 (5 bases). Germline V gives CDR1 LGHNA, CDR2 YSLEER. The CDR3 sequence is 16 residues long. V was pared by 0 bases and J by 5 bases, with 14 bases between. Here the CDR3 DNA reads TGCGCCAGCAGCCAAGATCTACGGGGCCTGGATCAGCCCCAGCATTTT. Its translation: CASSQDLRGLDQPQHF.

The CDR3 is CASSQVVSGRYNEQFF. The CDR3 coding sequence is TGTGCCAGCAGCCAAGTGGTCTCAGGGCGGTACAATGAGCAGTTCTTC. The rearrangement uses TRBV3-1 (or the pseudogene TRBV3-2) and TRBJ2-1; D is perhaps TRBD1 (5 bases). Germline V gene data show CDR1 as LGHDT and CDR2 as YNNKEL (reference sequence). V was clipped by 1 base and J by 4 bases, with 14 bases between them. This CDR3 comprises 16 residues.

The gene calls are TRBV28 and TRBJ2-3, with D unclear. This CDR3 is built from 14 residues. The germline gives CDR1 MDHEN, CDR2 SYDVKM. V lost 5 bases and J 5 bases, leaving 14 bases between the germline ends. This chain's CDR3 is CASSGRVRGDTQYF. CDR3 nucleotides: TGTGCCAGCAGTGGTCGTGTGAGAGGAGATACGCAGTATTTT.

The chain has TRBV11-2 and TRBJ1-5, with TRBD1 matching over 7 bases. J was trimmed by 3 bases and V by 1 base; bases with no gene match: 3. Germline CDR1 reads SGHAT; CDR2 reads FQNNGV. CDR3 size: 15 residues. The DNA for the CDR3 is TGTGCCAGCAGCTTAGGGGGACAGTTCAATCAGCCCCAGCATTTT. Translated, it gives CASSLGGQFNQPQHF.

The chain is built from TRBV6-5 and TRBJ2-2, with D unresolved. Looked up from germline, CDR1 is MNHEY and CDR2 is SVGAGI. The CDR3 totals 13 residues. The ends were cut back, 3 bases at V and 3 bases at J, with 5 bases in the middle. The CDR3 region is CASSYSHTGELFF. Written as DNA, the CDR3 is TGTGCCAGCAGTTATTCCCACACCGGGGAGCTGTTTTTT.

J is TRBJ2-7 and V is TRBV5-1, with D possibly TRBD2 on 6 matching bases. The CDR3 loop spans 15 amino acids. Per the germline V gene, CDR1 is SGHRS and CDR2 is YFSETQ. V was shortened by 3 bases and J by 1 base, with 14 bases between the two germline ends. Written as DNA, the CDR3 is TGCGCCAGCAGCTCTCTCTCCGGGACTTCCTACGAGCAGTACTTC. It codes for CASSSLSGTSYEQYF.

The chain links TRBV7-9 to TRBJ2-5; no clear D gene. Germline CDR1 and CDR2: SEHNR and FQNEAQ (reference sequence). CDR3 length equals 15 residues. Trimming removed 5 bases at V and 5 bases at J, with 18 bases between. The CDR3 coding sequence is TGTGCCAGCAGCCCCCGACACCCCGAGCATGAGACCCAGTACTTC. Residues: CASSPRHPEHETQYF. Complete variable domain (other parts from reference TRBV7-9 and TRBJ2-5): DTGVSQNPRHKITKRGQNVTFRCDPISEHNRLYWYRQTLGQGPEFLTYFQNEAQLEKSRLLSDRFSAERPKGSFSTLEIQRTEQGDSAMYLCASSPRHPEHETQYFGPGTRLLVL.

The rearrangement uses TRBV9 and TRBJ2-6, with TRBD2 matching over 8 bases. In germline, CDR1 is SGDLS, CDR2 YYNGEE. The CDR3 spans 18 residues. V trimming: 3 bases; J trimming: 0 bases; junction bases outside the gene matches: 8. In DNA, the CDR3 is TGTGCCAGCAGCGCCCCACTAGCGGTGAGCTCTGGGGCCAACGTCCTGACTTTC. It specifies CASSAPLAVSSGANVLTF.